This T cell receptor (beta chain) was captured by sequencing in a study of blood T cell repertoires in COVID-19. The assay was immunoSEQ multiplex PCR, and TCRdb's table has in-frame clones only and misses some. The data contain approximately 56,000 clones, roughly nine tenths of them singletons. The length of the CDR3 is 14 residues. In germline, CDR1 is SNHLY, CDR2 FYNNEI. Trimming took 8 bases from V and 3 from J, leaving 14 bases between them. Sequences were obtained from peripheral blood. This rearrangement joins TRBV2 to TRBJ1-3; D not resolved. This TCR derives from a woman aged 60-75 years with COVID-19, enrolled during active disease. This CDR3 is CASSGEGYGNTIYF. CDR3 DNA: TGTGCCAGCTCCGGGGAGGGCTATGGAAACACCATATATTTT.